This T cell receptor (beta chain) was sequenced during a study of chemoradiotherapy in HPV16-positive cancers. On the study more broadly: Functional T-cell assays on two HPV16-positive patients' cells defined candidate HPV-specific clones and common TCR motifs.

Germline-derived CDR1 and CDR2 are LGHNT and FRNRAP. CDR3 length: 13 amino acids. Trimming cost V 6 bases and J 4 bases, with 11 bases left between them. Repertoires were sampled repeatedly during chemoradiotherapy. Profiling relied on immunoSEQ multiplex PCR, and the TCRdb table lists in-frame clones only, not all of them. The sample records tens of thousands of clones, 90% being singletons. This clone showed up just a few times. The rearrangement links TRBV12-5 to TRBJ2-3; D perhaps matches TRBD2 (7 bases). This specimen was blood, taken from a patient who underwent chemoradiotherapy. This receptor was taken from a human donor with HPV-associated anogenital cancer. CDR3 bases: TGTGCTAGTGGATGGGGGGGGCCAGATACGCAGTATTTT. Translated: CASGWGGPDTQYF.